The TCR beta chain described here comes from a study of patients and donors after allogeneic stem cell transplantation. MiXCR, applied by TCRdb to the RT-PCR reads, yields one record per CDR3 protein. This sample has about 960,000 distinct CDR3 sequences, with about a sixth found just once. The clonotype comes from a human donor who was either an allogeneic HSCT recipient or a stem cell or donor lymphocyte infusion donor (not recorded which). It is not recorded whose cells these are; they may come from a transplant donor. Sequenced: blood, either unsorted or a sorted T cell fraction (not recorded which).

In DNA, the CDR3 is TGCGCCAGCAGCCGGGAGGGATACACCGGGGAGCTGTTTTTT. It is translated as CASSREGYTGELFF. The rearrangement joins TRBV5-1 to TRBJ2-2, with 8 positions matching TRBD2. The germline V gene encodes CDR1 SGHRS and CDR2 YFSETQ. This CDR3 has 14 residues. V shed 4 bases and J 3 bases; nucleotides not matched to a gene: 2.